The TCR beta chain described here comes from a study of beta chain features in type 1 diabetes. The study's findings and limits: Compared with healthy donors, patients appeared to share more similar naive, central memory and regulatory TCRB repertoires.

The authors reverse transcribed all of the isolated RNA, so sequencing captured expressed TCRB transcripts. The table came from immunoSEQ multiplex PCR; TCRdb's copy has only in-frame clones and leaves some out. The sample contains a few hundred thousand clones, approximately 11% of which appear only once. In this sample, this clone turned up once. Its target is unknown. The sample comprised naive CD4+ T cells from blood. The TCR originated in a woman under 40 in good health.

The CDR3 nucleotides read TGTGCCAGCAGCTTAGATAGAGTGGGGCCAGGCACAGATACGCAGTATTTT. This translates into CASSLDRVGPGTDTQYF. J is TRBJ2-3 and V is TRBV11-2; D perhaps matches TRBD1 (5 bases). Germline V gene lookup returns CDR1 SGHAT and CDR2 FQNNGV. This CDR3 contains 17 residues. Trimming removed 0 bases from V and 1 base from J, with 14 bases in between. The variable domain in full, completed from reference TRBV11-2 and TRBJ2-3, reads EAGVAQSPRYKIIEKRQSVAFWCNPISGHATLYWYQQILGQGPKLLIQFQNNGVVDDSQLPKDRFSAERLKGVDSTLKIQPAKLEDSAVYLCASSLDRVGPGTDTQYFGPGTRLTVL.